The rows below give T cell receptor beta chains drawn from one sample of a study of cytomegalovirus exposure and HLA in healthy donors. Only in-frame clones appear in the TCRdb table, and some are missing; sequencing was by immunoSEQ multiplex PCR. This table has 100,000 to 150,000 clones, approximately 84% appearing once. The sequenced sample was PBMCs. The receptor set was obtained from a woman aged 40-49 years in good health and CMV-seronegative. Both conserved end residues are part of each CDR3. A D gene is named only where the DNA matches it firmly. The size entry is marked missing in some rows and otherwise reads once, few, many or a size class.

CDR3: CASSRTGGSAIQYEQYF
DNA: TGTGCCAGTAGTAGGACAGGCGGGTCGGCGATACAATACGAGCAGTACTTC
J: TRBJ2-7
D: TRBD1
V: TRBV19
size: -

CDR3: CASSGPGQGTEKLFF
DNA: TGTGCCAGCAGTGGCCCGGGACAGGGAACGGAAAAACTGTTTTTT
J: TRBJ1-4
D: TRBD1
V: TRBV25-1
size: few

CDR3: CASSSGRGRAHEQYF
DNA: TGTGCCAGCAGCTCCGGGCGGGGTAGGGCCCACGAGCAGTACTTC
J: TRBJ2-7
D: -
V: TRBV7-3
size: -

CDR3: CASSLTGADGYTF
DNA: TGTGCCAGCAGTTTAACAGGGGCTGATGGCTACACCTTC
J: TRBJ1-2
D: TRBD1
V: TRBV6-5
size: -

CDR3: CASSFAQNQPQHF
DNA: TGTGCCAGCAGCTTTGCACAGAATCAGCCCCAGCATTTT
J: TRBJ1-5
D: -
V: TRBV5-5
size: -

CDR3: CASSVYLREAKETQYF
DNA: TGTGCCAGCAGCGTTTATCTTAGGGAGGCGAAAGAGACCCAGTACTTC
J: TRBJ2-5
D: -
V: TRBV5-4
size: few

CDR3: CAWSSGIEAYNEQFF
DNA: TGTGCCTGGAGTTCGGGTATTGAGGCCTACAATGAGCAGTTCTTC
J: TRBJ2-1
D: -
V: TRBV30
size: few

CDR3: CARLAGASTQYF
DNA: TGTGCCAGACTAGCGGGGGCAAGTACGCAGTATTTT
J: TRBJ2-3
D: TRBD2
V: TRBV6-6
size: -

CDR3: CASSDELAGIGELFF
DNA: TGTGCCAGCAGTGATGAACTAGCGGGAATCGGGGAGCTGTTTTTT
J: TRBJ2-2
D: TRBD2
V: TRBV2
size: few

CDR3: CASRQGAGYGYTF
DNA: TGTGCCAGCAGACAGGGGGCAGGCTATGGCTACACCTTC
J: TRBJ1-2
D: TRBD1
V: TRBV28
size: once

CDR3: CASSLVGQAEEQYF
DNA: TGCGCCAGCAGCTTGGTTGGACAGGCTGAGGAGCAGTACTTC
J: TRBJ2-7
D: TRBD1
V: TRBV5-1
size: -

CDR3: CASSLESQQGHYGYTF
DNA: TGTGCCAGCAGCTTGGAGTCACAACAGGGGCATTATGGCTACACCTTC
J: TRBJ1-2
D: TRBD1
V: TRBV5-4
size: few

CDR3: CASTPQTDTDTQYF
DNA: TGTGCCAGCACCCCCCAGACAGACACCGATACGCAGTATTTT
J: TRBJ2-3
D: -
V: TRBV27
size: -

CDR3: CASSNGLAGGDEQFF
DNA: TGTGCCAGCAGCAACGGACTAGCGGGAGGGGATGAGCAGTTCTTC
J: TRBJ2-1
D: TRBD2
V: TRBV7-3
size: -

CDR3: CASRRGDRANEKLFF
DNA: TGTGCCAGCAGACGGGGGGACAGGGCTAATGAAAAACTGTTTTTT
J: TRBJ1-4
D: TRBD1
V: TRBV27
size: -

CDR3: CASSPLGQGTLEQYF
DNA: TGTGCCAGCTCACCACTGGGACAGGGGACCCTCGAGCAGTACTTC
J: TRBJ2-7
D: TRBD1
V: TRBV18
size: -

CDR3: CASSLNSLMQPQHF
DNA: TGTGCCAGCAGTTTAAACAGTCTGATGCAGCCCCAGCATTTT
J: TRBJ1-5
D: -
V: TRBV27
size: -

CDR3: CASTESGSWPYNEQFF
DNA: TGTGCCAGCACCGAATCCGGGAGTTGGCCCTACAATGAGCAGTTCTTC
J: TRBJ2-1
D: -
V: TRBV2
size: -

CDR3: CASSVTGSSYEQYF
DNA: TGTGCCAGCAGCGTAACAGGTAGCTCCTACGAGCAGTACTTC
J: TRBJ2-7
D: -
V: TRBV9
size: -

CDR3: CASSEIALEPNNEQFF
DNA: TGTGCCAGCAGTGAGATAGCACTAGAGCCCAACAATGAGCAGTTCTTC
J: TRBJ2-1
D: -
V: TRBV6-1
size: -

CDR3: CASSLPPSSASTDTQYF
DNA: TGTGCCAGCAGCTTGCCTCCGTCTAGCGCAAGCACAGATACGCAGTATTTT
J: TRBJ2-3
D: -
V: TRBV5-6
size: once

CDR3: CASSSSPSRGWETQYF
DNA: TGTGCCAGCAGTTCGTCACCCAGTAGGGGGTGGGAGACCCAGTACTTC
J: TRBJ2-5
D: -
V: TRBV28
size: -

CDR3: CASSLSSGDADTQYF
DNA: TGCGCCAGCAGCTTGTCCAGCGGGGACGCAGATACGCAGTATTTT
J: TRBJ2-3
D: TRBD2
V: TRBV5-1
size: -

CDR3: CASSFQGTAFYEQYF
DNA: TGTGCCAGCAGCTTTCAAGGGACAGCATTCTACGAGCAGTACTTC
J: TRBJ2-7
D: TRBD1
V: TRBV5-5
size: -

CDR3: CASSWGTARSSTDTQYF
DNA: TGTGCCAGCAGCTGGGGGACAGCCCGTTCTAGCACAGATACGCAGTATTTT
J: TRBJ2-3
D: TRBD1
V: TRBV5-4
size: -

CDR3: CASSGGETQYF
DNA: TGCGCCAGCAGTGGGGGCGAGACCCAGTACTTC
J: TRBJ2-5
D: -
V: TRBV10-2
size: once

CDR3: CARGRESYEQYF
DNA: TGCGCCAGAGGCAGGGAATCCTACGAGCAGTACTTC
J: TRBJ2-7
D: -
V: TRBV23-1
size: few

CDR3: CASSLGTEGEKLFF
DNA: TGTGCCAGCAGCTTGGGGACCGAGGGAGAAAAACTGTTTTTT
J: TRBJ1-4
D: -
V: TRBV5-5
size: -

CDR3: CSSSLAAIGPANVLTF
DNA: TGTTCCAGCAGCTTAGCGGCCATTGGTCCGGCCAACGTCCTGACTTTC
J: TRBJ2-6
D: -
V: TRBV7-9
size: few

CDR3: CASSVAGHDLYEQYF
DNA: TGTGCCAGCAGCGTAGCTGGGCACGATCTATACGAGCAGTACTTC
J: TRBJ2-7
D: -
V: TRBV9
size: -

CDR3: CASSTGVNYGYTF
DNA: TGTGCCAGTAGTACAGGGGTTAACTATGGCTACACCTTC
J: TRBJ1-2
D: -
V: TRBV19
size: -

CDR3: CASSPLGTSGADTQYF
DNA: TGTGCCAGCAGCCCTCTCGGGACTAGCGGTGCCGATACGCAGTATTTT
J: TRBJ2-3
D: TRBD2
V: TRBV9
size: -

CDR3: CASSTLTGSFATDTQYF
DNA: TGTGCCAGTAGTACCTTGACAGGCTCCTTCGCCACAGATACGCAGTATTTT
J: TRBJ2-3
D: -
V: TRBV19
size: -

CDR3: CASSRTSGYYEQYF
DNA: TGTGCCAGCAGTAGGACTAGCGGTTACTACGAGCAGTACTTC
J: TRBJ2-7
D: TRBD2
V: TRBV5-6
size: -

CDR3: CASSLFRASGLLVSTGELFF
DNA: TGTGCCAGCAGTTTATTTAGGGCTTCGGGACTTCTCGTCAGCACCGGGGAGCTGTTTTTT
J: TRBJ2-2
D: -
V: TRBV28
size: -